This T cell receptor beta chain was recorded in a study of tumor-infiltrating lymphocytes in localized non-small cell lung cancer. Study as a whole: Each patient gave resected tumor and non-adjacent uninvolved lung tissue.

Study-wide results and limits: Only some patients had TCR sequencing, depending on available tissue.

This clone was seen just once. Antigen unknown. The repertoire was sequenced with immunoSEQ multiplex PCR; TCRdb's copy has only in-frame clones and lacks some. The table includes 15,000 to 20,000 clones, 73% detected once. Germline loops: CDR1 SGHAT, CDR2 FQNNGV. Trimming removed 2 bases at V and 4 bases at J, with 8 bases between. The CDR3 has 13 residues. The genes are TRBV11-2 and TRBJ1-1; D uncertain. This TCR derives from a human donor with non-small cell lung cancer. The specimen was lung tumor tissue. CDR3 bases: TGTGCCAGCAGCTTATCCACAGCCACTGAAGCTTTCTTT. Its translation is CASSLSTATEAFF.